This T cell receptor (beta chain) was recovered during a study of blood T cells in healthy people across ages. V was clipped by 7 bases and J by 8 bases; unmatched bases: 6. The CDR3 extends over 12 amino acids. It was with a sample-barcoded 5' primer and a J-beta primer mix that a second PCR of roughly 7 to 12 cycles was run. Tags on each cDNA molecule came from a template-switch adaptor with 12 random nucleotides. TCRdb redid the calling of the 5' RACE reads with MiXCR, one entry per CDR3 protein. The top ten hold 25% to 35% of the sample, which has about 900,000 distinct CDR3 sequences, under 80% seen once.

The chain links TRBV12-3 or TRBV12-4 to TRBJ1-1; 8 positions agree with TRBD1. The source material was blood. This clonotype was sampled from a man aged 25-40 years in good health. The CDR3 loop reads CASTWTGREAFF. The DNA for the CDR3 is TGTGCCAGCACCTGGACAGGGCGGGAAGCTTTCTTT.